Below, 28 T cell receptor beta chains from the same sample are listed, as sequenced in a study of OX40 agonist ivuxolimab in advanced cancers. Assay: immunoSEQ multiplex PCR; the TCRdb copy retains only in-frame clones and omits some. The sample shows 70,000 to 90,000 clones, approximately 88% of them seen only once. The sequencing used CD4+ or CD8+ T cells sorted from blood, collected in a trial of the OX40 agonist ivuxolimab. These receptors all stem from an adult with an advanced solid tumor such as melanoma, head and neck, liver or kidney cancer.

The rearrangement joins TRBV4-3 to TRBJ2-1, with D unresolved. CDR1 and CDR2 (germline): LGHNA, YSLEER. Trimming cost V 0 bases and J 4 bases, with 16 bases left between them. This CDR3 has 17 residues. CDR3 sequence (DNA): TGCGCCAGCAGCCAAGAGCTTTGGAACTTTCAGTACAATGAGCAGTTCTTC. As protein: CASSQELWNFQYNEQFF.

V and J are TRBV19 and TRBJ1-5, with D hard to call. Trimming cost V 6 bases and J 8 bases, with 17 bases left between them. This CDR3 contains 14 residues. The germline V gene has CDR1 LNHDA and CDR2 SQIVND (reference sequence). The CDR3 reads CASSPGREFEPQHF. In DNA, the CDR3 is TGTGCCAGTAGCCCCGGACGGGAATTCGAGCCCCAGCATTTT. Complete variable domain (other parts from reference TRBV19 and TRBJ1-5): DGGITQSPKYLFRKEGQNVTLSCEQNLNHDAMYWYRQDPGQGLRLIYYSQIVNDFQKGDIAEGYSVSREKKESFPLTVTSAQKNPTAFYLCASSPGREFEPQHFGDGTRLSIL.

This rearrangement joins TRBV5-4 to TRBJ1-3; D remains unclear. With 2 bases removed from V and 0 bases from J, the gap between germline ends came to 9 bases. From germline, CDR1 is SGHNT and CDR2 YYREEE (reference sequence). The CDR3 has 15 residues. The CDR3 protein is CASSFGSASGNTIYF. The CDR3 nucleotides are TGTGCCAGCAGCTTTGGGTCAGCCTCTGGAAACACCATATATTTT.

The genes are TRBV29-1 and TRBJ1-1, with D perhaps TRBD1 (5 bases). The CDR3 is 12 residues long. Germline V lookup: CDR1 SQVTM, CDR2 ANQGSEA. V lost 7 bases and J lost 1, with 10 bases in between. The DNA of the CDR3 is TGCAGCGGCTTTGGGGGGAACACTGAAGCTTTCTTT. It is translated as CSGFGGNTEAFF. Filled out from reference TRBV29-1 and TRBJ1-1, the complete variable domain reads SAVISQKPSRDICQRGTSLTIQCQVDSQVTMMFWYRQQPGQSLTLIATANQGSEATYESGFVIDKFPISRPNLTFSTLTVSNMSPEDSSIYLCSGFGGNTEAFFGQGTRLTVV.

The chain recombines TRBV27 with TRBJ2-3, with 14 positions matching TRBD2. This CDR3 has 15 amino acids. The germline V gene has CDR1 MNHEY and CDR2 SMNVEV (reference sequence). V lost 5 bases to trimming and J lost 9 bases; unmatched junction nucleotides: 7. CDR3 loop: CASSLLGLAGDTQYF. The CDR3 DNA follows: TGTGCCAGCAGTCTATTGGGACTAGCGGGGGACACGCAGTATTTT.

This clone has only a few counts. The V call is TRBV5-4, the J call TRBJ1-1; TRBD1 is a possible D gene (6 bases). This CDR3 is built from 13 residues. Germline CDR1 and CDR2: SGHNT and YYREEE (reference sequence). V lost 4 bases to trimming and J lost 5 bases, with 12 bases between them. The DNA of the CDR3 is TGTGCCAGCAGCGAGGGGGGGCGAACTGAAGCTTTCTTT. It yields the protein CASSEGGRTEAFF.

V is TRBV6-6 and J is TRBJ1-1, with D perhaps matching TRBD1 (5 bases). The germline gives CDR1 MNHNY, CDR2 SVGAGI (reference sequence). V lost 6 bases to trimming and J lost 8 bases, with 16 bases between them. This CDR3 comprises 13 residues. CDR3 DNA: TGTGCCAGCAGCCAACGGCTTGGGGCCGAAGCTTTCTTT. Encoded protein: CASSQRLGAEAFF.

The rearrangement joins TRBV4-1 to TRBJ1-4, with unresolved D. Trimming stripped 1 base from V and 0 bases from J, with 12 bases between. CDR1 is MGHRA and CDR2 is YSYEKL in the germline V gene. The CDR3 sequence is 17 residues long. CDR3: CASSQVVNGATNEKLFF. The CDR3 coding sequence is TGCGCCAGCAGCCAAGTAGTCAACGGAGCAACTAATGAAAAACTGTTTTTT.

V usage is TRBV2 and J usage is TRBJ1-1, with 8 bases that match TRBD1. CDR1 and CDR2 (germline): SNHLY, FYNNEI. This CDR3 contains 13 residues. V trimming: 11 bases; J trimming: 6 bases; junction bases outside the gene matches: 11. The CDR3 DNA sequence: TGTGCCGACACAGGGGGGATTTACTCTGAAGCTTTCTTT. Amino acids: CADTGGIYSEAFF.

The V and J genes are TRBV5-1 and TRBJ2-5; 10 bases align to TRBD1. Germline CDR1 SGHRS, CDR2 YFSETQ. Trimming removed 5 bases from V and 3 bases from J; junction bases left unmatched: 7. The CDR3 totals 15 residues. The CDR3 here is CASRATGGEEETQYF. In DNA, the CDR3 is TGCGCCAGCAGGGCGACAGGGGGCGAAGAAGAGACCCAGTACTTC.

V usage is TRBV6-5 and J usage is TRBJ1-1; 10 bases match TRBD1. The CDR3 totals 15 residues. The junction had 9 bases not matched to a gene; V was cut back by 6 bases and J by 5 bases. The V gene's germline CDR1 is MNHEY and CDR2 SVGAGI. The CDR3 loop is CASRPDRGRETEAFF. The CDR3 DNA sequence: TGTGCCAGCAGGCCAGACAGGGGGCGGGAAACTGAAGCTTTCTTT.

V and J are TRBV6-6 and TRBJ2-5, with D maybe TRBD1 (5 bases). There are 14 residues in the CDR3. Trimming pared 7 bases from V and 0 bases from J, leaving 12 bases between. CDR1 is MNHNY, CDR2 SVGAGI, per germline (reference sequence). In DNA, the CDR3 is TGTGCCAGCACCCCTAGGGGATACCAAGAGACCCAGTACTTC. Translation: CASTPRGYQETQYF.

This clone was counted between two and nine times. The V gene is TRBV30, the J gene TRBJ1-5; D gene ambiguous. The germline V gene encodes CDR1 GTSNPN and CDR2 SVGIG (reference sequence). Trimming pared 0 bases from V and 7 bases from J, leaving 10 bases between. The CDR3 is 13 residues long. CDR3 bases: TGTGCCTGGAGTGTAAAAGGGTACCAGCCCCAGCATTTT. Translating it yields CAWSVKGYQPQHF. Full variable domain (outside the CDR3, taken from reference TRBV30 and TRBJ1-5): SQTIHQWPATLVQPVGSPLSLECTVEGTSNPNLYWYRQAAGRGLQLLFYSVGIGQISSEVPQNLSASRPQDRQFILSSKKLLLSDSGFYLCAWSVKGYQPQHFGDGTRLSIL.

The rearrangement joins TRBV30 to TRBJ1-3; D possibly corresponds to TRBD1 (6 bases). CDR1 is GTSNPN and CDR2 is SVGIG in the germline V gene (reference sequence). The CDR3 length is 15 residues. The V gene lost 3 bases and the J gene lost 0 bases, with 12 bases spanning the gap. Here the CDR3 DNA reads TGTGCCTGGAGCCCGGACAGCTCCTCTGGAAACACCATATATTTT. Translated: CAWSPDSSSGNTIYF.

The J gene is TRBJ2-5, the V gene TRBV2; TRBD2 is a possible D gene (5 bases). CDR1 is SNHLY and CDR2 is FYNNEI in the germline V gene. The germline V and J ends were trimmed by 8 bases and 5 bases, with 9 bases remaining between them. This CDR3 is built from 11 residues. The CDR3, as DNA: TGTGCCAGCGTCGGCGGGGAGACCCAGTACTTC. Its translation: CASVGGETQYF.

J is TRBJ2-2 and V is TRBV7-9, with 10 bases lining up with TRBD1. The CDR3 has 16 amino acids. Germline V gives CDR1 SEHNR, CDR2 FQNEAQ (reference sequence). Trimming cost V 4 bases and J 5 bases; bases outside gene matches: 7. The DNA of the CDR3 is TGTGCCAGCAGCTCCCGGGGGGGACAGGGGACCGGGGAGCTGTTTTTT. It codes for CASSSRGGQGTGELFF.

This chain joins TRBV10-3 and TRBJ1-2; D is uncertain. The germline V and J ends were trimmed by 3 bases and 2 bases, with 13 bases remaining between them. Germline assignment: CDR1 ENHRY and CDR2 SYGVKD. The CDR3 is 15 amino acids. The CDR3 region is CAISEQSSLNYGYTF. The CDR3 DNA sequence: TGTGCCATCAGTGAACAATCATCCCTCAACTATGGCTACACCTTC.

The CDR3 nucleotides are TGCGCCAGCAGTGGGACAGGGGCGTACAATGAGCAGTTCTTC. Protein sequence: CASSGTGAYNEQFF. V gene TRBV10-1 combines with J gene TRBJ2-1, with 9 bases matching TRBD1. CDR1 is WNHNN, CDR2 SYGVQD, per germline (reference sequence). This CDR3 region has 14 residues. V dropped 4 bases and J dropped 4; count of bases not matched to a gene: 2.

The genes are TRBV9 and TRBJ1-1, with D possibly being TRBD1 (6 bases). Germline assignment: CDR1 SGDLS and CDR2 YYNGEE. This CDR3 region has 14 residues. The V end lost 3 bases, the J end lost 0 bases, and 9 bases lay between the germline ends. The chain's CDR3 is CASSEGGLNTEAFF. The CDR3 region has the DNA TGTGCCAGCAGCGAGGGGGGTCTGAACACTGAAGCTTTCTTT.

This chain's CDR3 is CASSFQDRSNRGEQFF. For the CDR3, the DNA is TGTGCCAGCAGTTTCCAGGACAGGAGCAATAGGGGTGAGCAGTTCTTC. The genes are TRBV25-1 and TRBJ2-1; 7 bases match TRBD1. CDR3 length: 16 residues. The V gene's germline CDR1 is MGHDK and CDR2 SYGVNS. Trimming removed 5 bases from V and 9 bases from J; junction bases left unmatched: 16.

The chain carries TRBV30 and TRBJ1-1; 8 bases agree with TRBD1. V lost 0 bases and J lost 7; bases outside the gene matches: 7. Germline V gene sequence: CDR1 GTSNPN, CDR2 SVGIG (reference sequence). CDR3 length: 14 amino acids. The CDR3 spells CAWSVQDREGEAFF. As DNA, the CDR3 is TGTGCCTGGAGTGTGCAGGACAGGGAGGGTGAAGCTTTCTTT.

This clone was counted once. The V gene is TRBV7-8, the J gene TRBJ1-2, with TRBD1 matching over 10 bases. Germline CDR1 and CDR2: SGHVS and FQNEAQ. The CDR3 extends over 15 amino acids. Unmatched junction bases numbered 5, after V lost 5 bases and J lost 2 bases. The CDR3 loop is CASSLGTGENYGYTF. The CDR3 DNA follows: TGTGCCAGCAGCCTGGGGACAGGGGAAAACTATGGCTACACCTTC.

The chain carries TRBV19 and TRBJ2-3; 7 bases are a match to TRBD1. Germline V lookup: CDR1 LNHDA, CDR2 SQIVND (reference sequence). The CDR3 is made up of 16 amino acids. The V gene end was trimmed by 3 bases and the J gene end by 3 bases; junction bases not matched to a gene: 9. As DNA, the CDR3 is TGTGCCAGTAGTATTGTGAGGGGGCTACCGACAGATACGCAGTATTTT. Translated: CASSIVRGLPTDTQYF.

The chain uses TRBV5-1 and TRBJ1-1; D might be TRBD1 (6 bases). V was pared by 4 bases and J by 1 base, with 8 bases between. The CDR3 totals 13 residues. Germline CDR1 is SGHRS and CDR2 is YFSETQ. DNA of the CDR3: TGCGCCAGCAGCACACAGGGGAACACTGAAGCTTTCTTT. Translation gives CASSTQGNTEAFF.

This clone has just a few counts. The chain couples TRBV30 to TRBJ1-2, with unresolved D. Germline V lookup: CDR1 GTSNPN, CDR2 SVGIG (reference sequence). V shed 2 bases and J shed 5 bases, with 6 bases lying between them. The CDR3 covers 11 residues. DNA for the CDR3: TGTGCCTGGAGTAACCAGTATGGCTACACCTTC. Protein sequence: CAWSNQYGYTF.

The CDR3 DNA reads as TGTGCCAGCAGTGAATTTAGGGGGCGCTGGGTAGCTTTCTTT. It specifies CASSEFRGRWVAFF. V gene TRBV25-1 combines with J gene TRBJ1-1, with TRBD1 matching over 7 bases. With 1 base clipped from V and 10 bases from J, the junction kept 9 bases outside the gene matches. The CDR3 length is 14 residues. Germline CDR1 and CDR2: MGHDK and SYGVNS.

The chain is built from TRBV7-9 and TRBJ2-7, with unresolved D. This CDR3 has 16 residues. Per the germline V gene, CDR1 is SEHNR and CDR2 is FQNEAQ (reference sequence). V gave up 4 bases and J gave up 0 bases, with 16 bases separating them. The chain's CDR3 is CASSSLQAWSSYEQYF. CDR3 nucleotide sequence: TGTGCCAGCAGCTCACTTCAAGCGTGGAGCTCCTACGAGCAGTACTTC.

This rearrangement joins TRBV7-9 to TRBJ1-5, with 8 bases identical to TRBD1. The junction had 6 bases not matched to a gene; V was cut back by 5 bases and J by 3 bases. The CDR3 length is 15 residues. Germline V CDR1 and CDR2: SEHNR, FQNEAQ (reference sequence). CDR3 protein: CASSTGTGANQPQHF. The CDR3 region has the DNA TGTGCCAGCAGCACCGGGACAGGAGCCAATCAGCCCCAGCATTTT.